This T cell receptor (beta chain) was found in a study of blood T cells in healthy people across ages. Using a J-beta primer mix together with a sample-barcoded 5' primer, a second PCR was run for roughly 7 to 11 cycles. TCRdb re-analysed the 5' RACE reads in MiXCR, keeping a single row per CDR3 protein. In the table there are 900,000 to 950,000 distinct CDR3 sequences, about 29% of which are singletons. Trimming removed 4 bases from V and 0 bases from J; junction bases left unmatched: 6. Germline CDR1 is MDHEN and CDR2 is SYDVKM. CDR3 length: 16 amino acids. These sequences were also reported in another study, on T cells of mothers and their children.

This TCR was recovered from a middle-aged woman in good health. V gene TRBV28 combines with J gene TRBJ2-7, with 10 bases lining up with TRBD1. The material sequenced was blood. In DNA, the CDR3 is TGTGCCAGCAGTTCCGGGACAGGGGCCTTCTCCTACGAGCAGTACTTC. Its protein is CASSSGTGAFSYEQYF.